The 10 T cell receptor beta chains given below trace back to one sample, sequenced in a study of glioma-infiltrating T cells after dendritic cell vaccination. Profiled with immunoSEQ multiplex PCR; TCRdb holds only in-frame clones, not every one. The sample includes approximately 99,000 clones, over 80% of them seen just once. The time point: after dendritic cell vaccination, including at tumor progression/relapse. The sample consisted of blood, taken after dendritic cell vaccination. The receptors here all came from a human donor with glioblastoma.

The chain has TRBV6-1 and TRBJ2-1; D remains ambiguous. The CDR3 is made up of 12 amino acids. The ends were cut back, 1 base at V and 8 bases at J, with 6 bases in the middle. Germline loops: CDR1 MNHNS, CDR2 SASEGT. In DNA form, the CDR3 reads TGTGCCAGCAGTGAAGTGGCGGATGAGCAGTTCTTC. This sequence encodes CASSEVADEQFF.

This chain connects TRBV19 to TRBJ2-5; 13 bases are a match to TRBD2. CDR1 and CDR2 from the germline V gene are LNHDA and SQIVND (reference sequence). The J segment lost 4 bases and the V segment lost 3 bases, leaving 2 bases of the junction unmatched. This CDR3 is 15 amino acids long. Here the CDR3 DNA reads TGTGCCAGTAGTATCCGGACTAGCGGGAGAGAGACCCAGTACTTC. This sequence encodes CASSIRTSGRETQYF.

For the CDR3, the DNA is TGTGCCAGCGGGGGGACGGGAGGAGCCTATGGCTACACCTTC. Protein sequence: CASGGTGGAYGYTF. V gene TRBV2 combines with J gene TRBJ1-2; possibly TRBD1 for D (5 bases). CDR1 and CDR2 from the germline V gene are SNHLY and FYNNEI. V was clipped by 8 bases and J by 4 bases, with 17 bases between them. The CDR3 covers 14 residues.

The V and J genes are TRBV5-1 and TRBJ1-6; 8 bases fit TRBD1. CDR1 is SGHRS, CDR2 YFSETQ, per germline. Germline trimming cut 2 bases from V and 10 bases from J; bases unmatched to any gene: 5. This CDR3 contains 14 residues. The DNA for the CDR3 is TGCGCCAGCAGCTTCGGACAGGGAAGCTCACCCCTCCACTTT. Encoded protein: CASSFGQGSSPLHF.

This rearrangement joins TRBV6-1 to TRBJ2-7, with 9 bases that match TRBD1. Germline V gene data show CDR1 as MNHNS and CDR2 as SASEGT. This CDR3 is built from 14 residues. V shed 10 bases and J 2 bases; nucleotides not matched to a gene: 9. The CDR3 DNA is TGTGCCAACAGCATACGGACAGGGGCCTACGAGCAGTACTTC. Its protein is CANSIRTGAYEQYF.

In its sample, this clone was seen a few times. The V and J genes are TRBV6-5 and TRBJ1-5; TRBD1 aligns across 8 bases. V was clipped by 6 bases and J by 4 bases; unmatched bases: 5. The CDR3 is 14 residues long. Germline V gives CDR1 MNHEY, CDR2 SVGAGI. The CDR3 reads CASRSGQDNQPQHF. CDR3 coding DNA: TGTGCCAGCAGATCGGGACAGGATAATCAGCCCCAGCATTTT.

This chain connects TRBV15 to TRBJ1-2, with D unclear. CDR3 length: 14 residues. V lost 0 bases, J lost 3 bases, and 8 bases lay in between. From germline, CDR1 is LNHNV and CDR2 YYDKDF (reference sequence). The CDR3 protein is CATSRDRTDYGYTF. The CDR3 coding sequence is TGTGCCACCAGCAGAGATCGCACAGACTATGGCTACACCTTC. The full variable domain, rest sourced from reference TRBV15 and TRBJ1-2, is DAMVIQNPRYQVTQFGKPVTLSCSQTLNHNVMYWYQQKSSQAPKLLFHYYDKDFNNEADTPDNFQSRRPNTSFCFLDIRSPGLGDTAMYLCATSRDRTDYGYTFGSGTRLTVV.

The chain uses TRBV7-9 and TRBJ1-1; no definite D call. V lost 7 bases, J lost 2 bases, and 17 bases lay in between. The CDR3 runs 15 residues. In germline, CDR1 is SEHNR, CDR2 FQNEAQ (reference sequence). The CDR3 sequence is CASTPPNTPNTEAFF. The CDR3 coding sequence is TGTGCCAGCACCCCACCCAACACGCCAAACACTGAAGCTTTCTTT.

CDR3 DNA: TGTGCCAGTAGTCCTCAGGGAGGGTACCAAGAGACCCAGTACTTC. Translation: CASSPQGGYQETQYF. The V call is TRBV19, the J call TRBJ2-5; 7 positions agree with TRBD2. Germline loops: CDR1 LNHDA, CDR2 SQIVND (reference sequence). The CDR3 runs to 15 residues. V lost 5 bases, J lost 0 bases, and 6 bases stayed unmatched.

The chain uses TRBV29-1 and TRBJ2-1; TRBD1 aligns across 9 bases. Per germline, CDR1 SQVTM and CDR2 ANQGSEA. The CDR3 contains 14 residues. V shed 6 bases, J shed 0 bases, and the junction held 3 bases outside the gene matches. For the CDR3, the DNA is TGCAGCGTCGCGGGACAGGGCTCCTACAATGAGCAGTTCTTC. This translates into CSVAGQGSYNEQFF.